These T cell receptor beta chains were read from a single sample in a study of blood T cell repertoires in COVID-19. Sequenced by immunoSEQ multiplex PCR; TCRdb stores in-frame clones only, minus some. Of about 55,000 clones detected, around 83% appear once; the ten largest clones hold under 2%. The sequencing input was peripheral blood. These receptors all come from a woman aged 60-70 years with acute or convalescent COVID-19. CDR3s include the opening cysteine and the closing phenylalanine or tryptophan. A D gene is named only where the DNA matches it firmly. Part of the rows lack a size; the others show once, few, many or a class for expanded clones.

size,V,J,D,CDR3,DNA
.,TRBV6-2/TRBV6-3,TRBJ1-6,.,CASSSTGSSPLHF,TGTGCCAGCAGTTCAACAGGGAGTTCACCCCTCCACTTT
once,TRBV18,TRBJ1-4,.,CASSPAGAGEKLFF,TGTGCCAGCTCACCGGCGGGGGCGGGAGAAAAACTGTTTTTT
.,TRBV5-4,TRBJ2-7,.,CASSPFPLGTLQTYEQYF,TGTGCCAGCAGCCCATTCCCCCTCGGGACACTCCAAACCTACGAGCAGTACTTC
.,TRBV29-1,TRBJ1-1,.,CSVVTPTTEAFF,TGCAGCGTTGTTACTCCTACGACTGAAGCTTTCTTT
once,TRBV6-1,TRBJ1-5,.,CASSEPAGGSGNQPQHF,TGTGCCAGCAGTGAGCCGGCCGGGGGGAGTGGCAATCAGCCCCAGCATTTT
few,TRBV30,TRBJ1-5,TRBD1,CAYSLGTGGGQPQHF,TGTGCCTACTCGCTAGGGACAGGGGGCGGCCAGCCCCAGCATTTT
.,TRBV27,TRBJ1-6,TRBD1,CASSARTGLGLHF,TGTGCCAGCAGTGCCAGGACAGGGCTGGGACTCCACTTT
.,TRBV3-1/TRBV3-2,TRBJ1-2,TRBD1,CASRPGTDNYGYTF,TGTGCCAGCAGACCCGGGACAGATAACTATGGCTACACCTTC
.,TRBV6-6,TRBJ1-6,.,CASSLDRGMGSYNSPLHF,TGTGCCAGCAGTCTCGATCGGGGTATGGGCTCCTATAATTCACCCCTCCACTTT
.,TRBV14,TRBJ2-1,TRBD1,CASSQVSWTGGTEQFF,TGTGCCAGCAGCCAAGTCTCTTGGACAGGGGGCACTGAGCAGTTCTTC
.,TRBV7-9,TRBJ1-4,TRBD1,CASSRDRGSEKLFF,TGTGCCAGCAGCCGGGACAGAGGAAGTGAAAAACTGTTTTTT